The clone carrying this T cell receptor beta chain was detected only once. Its antigen is undetermined. This sample was taken from a study of long-term antiretroviral therapy in people with HIV. Regarding the study as a whole: Dominance of pre-ART expanded clones persisted, fluctuating and often declining after ART.

Amounts of 1-10 million cryopreserved PBMC were held in the samples before DNA extraction. Survey level was the resolution at which the v3.0 immunoSEQ assay ran. Only in-frame clones appear in the TCRdb table, and some are missing; sequencing was by immunoSEQ multiplex PCR. The sample carries fewer than 30,000 clones, more than 85% recorded once. CDR1 is MDHEN, CDR2 SYDVKM, per germline. This CDR3 is built from 16 residues. The V and J ends lost 6 bases and 3 bases respectively, with 18 bases between them. This sequence was found in a man aged 40-49 years with HIV. Sequenced material: unsorted PBMCs, taken just over 2.6 years after starting antiretroviral therapy. V usage is TRBV28 and J usage is TRBJ1-5; D gene ambiguous. For the CDR3, the DNA is TGTGCCAGCAGCATTTTTGTGGGAAGGAACAATCAGCCCCAGCATTTT. Amino acids: CASSIFVGRNNQPQHF.